This T cell receptor (beta chain) was sequenced in a study of cytomegalovirus exposure and HLA in healthy donors. Study results and limitations: The study recorded 150 to 200 TCR beta chains that were cytomegalovirus-associated. When analyzed later, a missense DCLRE1C variant was found to be linked to TCR beta V- and J-gene trimming. The authors considered a cluster of highly shared sequence variants likely to be a sequencing artifact.

Concerning this clone: Its specificity is unknown.

Trimming shortened V by 7 bases and J by 1 base, and 13 bases separated the two germline ends. Germline assignment: CDR1 SQVTM and CDR2 ANQGSEA. The CDR3 has 13 residues. Amplification used 60 Vbeta primers and 13 Jbeta primers. Here immunoSEQ multiplex PCR was the method, and the copy in TCRdb shows in-frame clones only, minus some. This sample carries roughly 190,000 clones, approximately 86% of them seen once, and the ten largest clones take around 1%. The specimen was PBMCs. This chain links TRBV29-1 with TRBJ1-1, with D uncertain. This clonotype originated in a boy aged 2 to 9 in good health and CMV-seronegative. The CDR3 nucleotides are TGCAGCGCTATAACGGGGAAGAACACTGAAGCTTTCTTT. This translates into CSAITGKNTEAFF.